This T cell receptor beta chain was found in a study of early T cells in non-severe SARS-CoV-2 infection. The protocol attached unique molecular identifiers to individual cDNA molecules. In TCRdb, the 5' RACE reads were re-called with MiXCR into one record per CDR3 protein. The profile shows 70,000 to 95,000 distinct CDR3 sequences, 8.5% to 10% of them singletons. This clonotype was observed at least ten times. The CDR3 totals 14 residues. The trim removed 6 bases at V and 1 base at J, leaving 5 bases unmatched. The chain employs TRBV12-3 or TRBV12-4 and TRBJ1-1; 7 nucleotides line up with TRBD1. The sample taken for sequencing was whole blood. The receptor comes from an adult who was a healthcare worker with PCR-confirmed SARS-CoV-2 infection or an uninfected control (not recorded which). As DNA, the CDR3 is TGTGCCAGCAGCTCGACAGGGCGGAACACTGAAGCTTTCTTT. Its protein is CASSSTGRNTEAFF.